The 16 T cell receptor beta chains reported below all come from one sample, sequenced in a study of T cell responses to AZD1222 COVID-19 vaccine. The repertoire was sequenced with immunoSEQ multiplex PCR; TCRdb's copy has only in-frame clones and lacks some. The data contain more than 90,000 clones, about nine tenths of them singletons. The sample consisted of peripheral blood, taken on day 0 of AZD1222 vaccination. The receptors stem from an adult in good health.

The chain recombines TRBV2 with TRBJ2-2, with 7 nucleotides matching TRBD1. The ends lost 5 bases at V and 6 bases at J; junction bases unmatched: 3. Per the germline V gene, CDR1 is SNHLY and CDR2 is FYNNEI. This CDR3 spans 13 amino acids. The CDR3 is CASSSQGPGELFF. The CDR3 nucleotides read TGTGCCAGCAGTTCACAGGGGCCCGGGGAGCTGTTTTTT.

The CDR3: CASSSGTGLSKNIQYF. The CDR3 nucleotides are TGTGCCAGCAGCTCTGGGACAGGGCTATCCAAAAACATTCAGTACTTC. The chain links TRBV7-8 to TRBJ2-4; 9 bases map to TRBD1. Germline V lookup: CDR1 SGHVS, CDR2 FQNEAQ. Unmatched junction bases numbered 6, after V lost 4 bases and J lost 2 bases. This CDR3 has 16 amino acids.

The CDR3: CATTDGWPEQPQHF. CDR3 coding DNA: TGTGCCACTACAGACGGTTGGCCCGAACAGCCCCAGCATTTT. The chain couples TRBV19 to TRBJ1-5, with no clear D. Germline values: CDR1 LNHDA, CDR2 SQIVND (reference sequence). Trimming stripped 10 bases from V and 7 bases from J, with 20 bases between. The CDR3 is 14 amino acids.

The chain couples TRBV24-1 to TRBJ1-6; D remains unclear. Germline values: CDR1 KGHDR, CDR2 SFDVKD. The CDR3 extends over 12 amino acids. Trimming stripped 9 bases from V and 10 bases from J, with 12 bases between. Written as DNA, the CDR3 is TGTGCCACCTATCATGAGGGATCACCCCTCCACTTT. Its translation: CATYHEGSPLHF.

The V and J genes are TRBV7-8 and TRBJ2-1; D uncertain. V was shortened by 5 bases and J by 0 bases, with 20 bases between the two germline ends. The CDR3 is made up of 18 amino acids. The germline V gene encodes CDR1 SGHVS and CDR2 FQNEAQ. In DNA, the CDR3 is TGTGCCAGCAGCCAGCCGGCCTCGGAGCCCTACTCCTACAATGAGCAGTTCTTC. It is translated as CASSQPASEPYSYNEQFF.

Only one count was recorded for this clone. This chain uses TRBV29-1 with TRBJ2-6; unclear D gene. CDR3 length: 18 amino acids. Germline assignment: CDR1 SQVTM and CDR2 ANQGSEA. Trimming removed 0 bases from V and 1 base from J, with 16 bases in between. For the CDR3, the DNA is TGCAGCGTTGAAGATTGGTCTGGGCAGCCATCTGGGGCCAACGTCCTGACTTTC. It encodes CSVEDWSGQPSGANVLTF.

The V gene is TRBV19, the J gene TRBJ1-5; D uncertain. Germline values: CDR1 LNHDA, CDR2 SQIVND (reference sequence). Between the trimmed V and J ends, which lost 3 bases and 9 bases, there was a span of 12 bases. The CDR3 has 13 residues. The CDR3 sequence: CASSMRAGGPQHF. The CDR3 DNA is TGTGCCAGTAGTATGAGGGCAGGAGGGCCCCAGCATTTT.

The rearrangement links TRBV6-5 to TRBJ1-2, with 7 bases identical to TRBD1. The CDR3 is made up of 15 amino acids. CDR1 and CDR2 (germline): MNHEY, SVGAGI. J lost 6 bases, V lost 5 bases, and 12 bases had no gene match. The CDR3 DNA reads as TGTGCCAGCAGTCGACAGGGAAGCGACGGGGATGGCTACACCTTC. Amino acid sequence: CASSRQGSDGDGYTF.

CDR3 sequence: CASSLATGDYGYTF. The CDR3 DNA sequence: TGTGCCAGCAGCCTCGCAACAGGGGACTATGGCTACACCTTC. This chain uses TRBV5-5 with TRBJ1-2; 7 bases map to TRBD1. Germline assignment: CDR1 SGHKS and CDR2 YYEKEE (reference sequence). The CDR3 sequence is 14 residues long. V was clipped by 4 bases and J by 3 bases; unmatched bases: 6.

The J gene is TRBJ1-5, the V gene TRBV28; TRBD1 is a possible D gene (5 bases). The CDR3 sequence is 16 residues long. Germline lookup yields CDR1 MDHEN and CDR2 SYDVKM. The ends were cut back, 11 bases at V and 0 bases at J, with 20 bases in the middle. The CDR3 DNA sequence: TGTGCCCACCAAGGGGCCCCCATCTTTAGCAATCAGCCCCAGCATTTT. Translation gives CAHQGAPIFSNQPQHF.

The CDR3 coding sequence is TGTGCCAGCAGACGACAGGAGAACTATGGCTACACCTTC. Translating gives CASRRQENYGYTF. The V gene is TRBV2, the J gene TRBJ1-2, with D maybe TRBD1 (6 bases). Trimming cost V 6 bases and J 2 bases, with 10 bases left between them. This CDR3 contains 13 residues. CDR1 and CDR2 (germline): SNHLY, FYNNEI.

V and J are TRBV30 and TRBJ1-4, with TRBD1 matching over 7 bases. Germline CDR1 and CDR2: GTSNPN and SVGIG (reference sequence). J was trimmed by 8 bases and V by 5 bases; bases with no gene match: 5. The CDR3 length is 12 residues. For the CDR3, the DNA is TGTGCCTGGGGGGACAGTCCGGAAAAACTGTTTTTT. It specifies CAWGDSPEKLFF.

This clone has just one count. The genes are TRBV18 and TRBJ2-7, with D possibly being TRBD2 (6 bases). Germline assignment: CDR1 KGHSH and CDR2 LQKENI. This CDR3 is 14 amino acids long. V was cut by 3 bases and J by 1 base, with 10 bases left in between. In DNA form, the CDR3 reads TGTGCCAGCTCACCGGAGGGAACGTCCTACGAGCAGTACTTC. It yields the protein CASSPEGTSYEQYF. Using reference TRBV18 and TRBJ2-7 for the parts outside the CDR3, the full variable domain is NAGVMQNPRHLVRRRGQEARLRCSPMKGHSHVYWYRQLPEEGLKFMVYLQKENIIDESGMPKERFSAEFPKEGPSILRIQQVVRGDSAAYFCASSPEGTSYEQYFGPGTRLTVT.

This chain joins TRBV11-2 and TRBJ2-7; D perhaps matches TRBD2 (5 bases). Germline CDR1 and CDR2: SGHAT and FQNNGV. This CDR3 is 12 amino acids long. The V end was cut by 1 base, the J end by 7 bases, with 8 bases between. This CDR3 reads CASSLGEREQYF. The CDR3 DNA reads as TGTGCCAGCAGCTTAGGGGAGAGAGAGCAGTACTTC.

The rearrangement uses TRBV7-8 and TRBJ2-1; 8 bases fit TRBD2. Germline V gene sequence: CDR1 SGHVS, CDR2 FQNEAQ. With 5 bases clipped from V and 6 bases from J, the junction kept 12 bases outside the gene matches. There are 16 residues in the CDR3. This CDR3 is CASSPYWRGAGNEQFF. CDR3 nucleotides: TGTGCCAGCAGCCCCTATTGGCGGGGGGCTGGCAATGAGCAGTTCTTC.

The rearrangement links TRBV11-2 to TRBJ2-3; unclear D gene. V was cut by 5 bases and J by 4 bases, with 13 bases left in between. The CDR3 has 14 residues. The germline gives CDR1 SGHAT, CDR2 FQNNGV. The CDR3 protein is CASSRAPPADTQYF. Here the CDR3 DNA reads TGTGCCAGCAGCCGGGCCCCTCCCGCAGATACGCAGTATTTT.